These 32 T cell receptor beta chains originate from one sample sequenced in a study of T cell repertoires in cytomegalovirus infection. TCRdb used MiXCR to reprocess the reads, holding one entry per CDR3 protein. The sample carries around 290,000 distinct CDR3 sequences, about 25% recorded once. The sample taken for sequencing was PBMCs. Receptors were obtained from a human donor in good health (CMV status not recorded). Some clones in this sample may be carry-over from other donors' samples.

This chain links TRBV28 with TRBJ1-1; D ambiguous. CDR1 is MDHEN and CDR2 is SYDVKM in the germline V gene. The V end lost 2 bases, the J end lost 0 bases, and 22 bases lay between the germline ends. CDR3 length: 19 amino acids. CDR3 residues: CASSLPTPTRGSVNTEAFF. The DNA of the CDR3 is TGTGCCAGCAGTTTACCAACACCTACGCGAGGCAGTGTGAACACTGAAGCTTTCTTT.

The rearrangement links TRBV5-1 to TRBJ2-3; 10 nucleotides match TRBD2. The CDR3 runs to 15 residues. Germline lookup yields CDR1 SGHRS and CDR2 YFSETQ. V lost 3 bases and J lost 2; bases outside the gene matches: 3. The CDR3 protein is CASSSSGSPTDTQYF. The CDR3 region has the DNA TGCGCCAGCAGCTCTAGCGGGAGCCCCACAGATACGCAGTATTTT.

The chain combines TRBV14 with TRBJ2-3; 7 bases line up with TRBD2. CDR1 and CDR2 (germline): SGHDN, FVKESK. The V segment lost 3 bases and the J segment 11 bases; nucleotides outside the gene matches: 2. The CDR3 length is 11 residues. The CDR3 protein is CASSHAGVQYF. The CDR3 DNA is TGTGCCAGCAGCCACGCGGGGGTGCAGTATTTT. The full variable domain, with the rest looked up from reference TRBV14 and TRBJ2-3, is EAGVTQFPSHSVIEKGQTVTLRCDPISGHDNLYWYRRVMGKEIKFLLHFVKESKQDESGMPNNRFLAERTGGTYSTLKVQPAELEDSGVYFCASSHAGVQYFGPGTRLTVL.

Here the CDR3 reads CSVLNPDTQYF. DNA for the CDR3: TGCAGCGTTTTAAACCCAGATACGCAGTATTTT. The chain links TRBV29-1 to TRBJ2-3, with D unclear. The CDR3 runs 11 residues. Germline V gene sequence: CDR1 SQVTM, CDR2 ANQGSEA. The V end lost 5 bases, the J end lost 4 bases, and 7 bases lay between the germline ends.

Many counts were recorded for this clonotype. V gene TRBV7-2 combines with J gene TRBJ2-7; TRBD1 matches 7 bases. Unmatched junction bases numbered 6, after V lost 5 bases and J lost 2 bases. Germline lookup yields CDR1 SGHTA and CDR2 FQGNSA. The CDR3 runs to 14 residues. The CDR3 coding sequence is TGTGCCAGCAGCCCGACGACAGGGCCCTACGAGCAGTACTTC. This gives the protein CASSPTTGPYEQYF.

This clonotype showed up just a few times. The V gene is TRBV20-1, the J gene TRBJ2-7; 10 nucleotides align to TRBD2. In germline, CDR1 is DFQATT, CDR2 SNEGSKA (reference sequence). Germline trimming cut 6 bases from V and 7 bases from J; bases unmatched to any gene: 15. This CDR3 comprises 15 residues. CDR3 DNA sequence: TGCAGTGCCATCCCGAGGACTAGCGGAATCGGGGAGCAGTACTTC. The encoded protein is CSAIPRTSGIGEQYF.

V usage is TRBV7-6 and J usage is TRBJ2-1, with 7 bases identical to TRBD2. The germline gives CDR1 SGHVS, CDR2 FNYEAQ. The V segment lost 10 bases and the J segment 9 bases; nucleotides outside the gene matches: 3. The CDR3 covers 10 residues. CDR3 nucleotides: TGTGCCATCGGGACTATTGAGCAGTTCTTC. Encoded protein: CAIGTIEQFF.

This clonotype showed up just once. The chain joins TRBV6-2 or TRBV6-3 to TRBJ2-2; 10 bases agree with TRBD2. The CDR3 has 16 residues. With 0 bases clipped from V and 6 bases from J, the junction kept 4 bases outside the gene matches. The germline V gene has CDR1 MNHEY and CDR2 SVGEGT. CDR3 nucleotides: TGTGCCAGCAGTTACTCGAAGGGACTAGCGCCCGGGGAGCTGTTTTTT. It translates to CASSYSKGLAPGELFF.

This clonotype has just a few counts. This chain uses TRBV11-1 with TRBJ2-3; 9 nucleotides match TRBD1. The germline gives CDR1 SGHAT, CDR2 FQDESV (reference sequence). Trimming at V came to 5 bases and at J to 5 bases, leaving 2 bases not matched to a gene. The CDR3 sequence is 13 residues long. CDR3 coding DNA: TGTGCCAGCAGCCGACAGGGGGTAGATACGCAGTATTTT. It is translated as CASSRQGVDTQYF.

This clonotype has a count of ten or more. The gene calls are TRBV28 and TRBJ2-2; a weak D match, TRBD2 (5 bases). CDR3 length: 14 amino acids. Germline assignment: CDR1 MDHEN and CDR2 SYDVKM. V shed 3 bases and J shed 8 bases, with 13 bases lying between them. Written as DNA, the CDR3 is TGTGCCAGCAGTTTTGACCACTCGGGGGGGGAGCTGTTTTTT. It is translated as CASSFDHSGGELFF. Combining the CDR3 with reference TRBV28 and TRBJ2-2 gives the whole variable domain DVKVTQSSRYLVKRTGEKVFLECVQDMDHENMFWYRQDPGLGLRLIYFSYDVKMKEKGDIPEGYSVSREKKERFSLILESASTNQTSMYLCASSFDHSGGELFFGEGSRLTVL.

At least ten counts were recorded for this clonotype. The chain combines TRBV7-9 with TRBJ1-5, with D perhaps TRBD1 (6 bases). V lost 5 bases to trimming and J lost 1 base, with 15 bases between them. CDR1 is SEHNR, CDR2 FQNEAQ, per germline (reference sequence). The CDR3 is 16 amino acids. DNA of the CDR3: TGTGCCAGCAGCCGAGGGGGGGGTGGAAGCAATCAGCCCCAGCATTTT. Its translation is CASSRGGGGSNQPQHF. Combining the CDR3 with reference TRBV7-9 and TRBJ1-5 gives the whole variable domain DTGVSQNPRHKITKRGQNVTFRCDPISEHNRLYWYRQTLGQGPEFLTYFQNEAQLEKSRLLSDRFSAERPKGSFSTLEIQRTEQGDSAMYLCASSRGGGGSNQPQHFGDGTRLSIL.

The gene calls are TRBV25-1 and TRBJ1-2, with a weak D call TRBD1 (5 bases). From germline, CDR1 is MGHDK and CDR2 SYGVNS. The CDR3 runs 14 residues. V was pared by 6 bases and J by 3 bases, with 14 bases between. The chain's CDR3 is CASSPNLGDYGYTF. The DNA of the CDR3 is TGTGCCAGCAGCCCGAATCTGGGGGACTATGGCTACACCTTC.

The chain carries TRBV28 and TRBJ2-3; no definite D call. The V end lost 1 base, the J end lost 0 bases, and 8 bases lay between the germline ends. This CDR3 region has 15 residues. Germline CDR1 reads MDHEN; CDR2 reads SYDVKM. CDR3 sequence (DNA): TGTGCCAGCAGTTTATTGGTGCCTAGCACAGATACGCAGTATTTT. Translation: CASSLLVPSTDTQYF.

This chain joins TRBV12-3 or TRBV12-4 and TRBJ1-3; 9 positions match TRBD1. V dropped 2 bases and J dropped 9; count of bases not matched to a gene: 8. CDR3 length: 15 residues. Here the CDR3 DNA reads TGTGCCAGCAGTTTATGGGGACAGGGAATAAGCACCATATATTTT. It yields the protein CASSLWGQGISTIYF.

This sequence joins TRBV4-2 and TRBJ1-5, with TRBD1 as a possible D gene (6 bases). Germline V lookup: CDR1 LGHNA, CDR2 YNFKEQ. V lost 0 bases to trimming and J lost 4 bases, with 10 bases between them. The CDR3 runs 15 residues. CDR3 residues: CASSQDWGANQPQHF. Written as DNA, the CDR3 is TGTGCCAGCAGCCAAGATTGGGGGGCGAATCAGCCCCAGCATTTT.

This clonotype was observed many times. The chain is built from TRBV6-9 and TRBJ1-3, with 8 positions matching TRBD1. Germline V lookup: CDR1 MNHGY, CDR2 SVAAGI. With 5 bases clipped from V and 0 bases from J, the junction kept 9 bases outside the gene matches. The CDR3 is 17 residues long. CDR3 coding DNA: TGTGCCAGCAGTCCTCAGGACAGGGCGCTCTCTGGAAACACCATATATTTT. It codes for CASSPQDRALSGNTIYF.

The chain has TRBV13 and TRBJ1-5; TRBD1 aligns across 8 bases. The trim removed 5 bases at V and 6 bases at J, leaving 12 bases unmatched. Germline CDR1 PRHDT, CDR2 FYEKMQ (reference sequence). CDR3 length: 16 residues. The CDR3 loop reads CASSAQRDRGVQPQHF. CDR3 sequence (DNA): TGTGCCAGCAGCGCCCAGCGCGACAGGGGCGTTCAGCCCCAGCATTTT.

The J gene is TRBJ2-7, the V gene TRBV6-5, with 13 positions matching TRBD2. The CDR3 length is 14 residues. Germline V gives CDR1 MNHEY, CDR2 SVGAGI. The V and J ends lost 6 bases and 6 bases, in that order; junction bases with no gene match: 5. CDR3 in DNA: TGTGCCAGCAGCCGACTAGCGGGAGGCGGCGAGCAGTACTTC. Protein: CASSRLAGGGEQYF.

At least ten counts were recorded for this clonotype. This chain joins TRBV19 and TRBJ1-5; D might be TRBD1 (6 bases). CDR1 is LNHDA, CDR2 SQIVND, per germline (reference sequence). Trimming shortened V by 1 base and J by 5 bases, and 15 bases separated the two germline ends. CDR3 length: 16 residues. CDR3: CASSIAPRTADQPQHF. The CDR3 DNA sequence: TGTGCCAGTAGTATAGCCCCGAGGACAGCGGATCAGCCCCAGCATTTT.

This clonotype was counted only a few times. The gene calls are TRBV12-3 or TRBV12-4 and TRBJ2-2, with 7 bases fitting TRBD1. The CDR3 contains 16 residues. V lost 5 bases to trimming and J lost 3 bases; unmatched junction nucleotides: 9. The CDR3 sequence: CASSPLTGVYTGELFF. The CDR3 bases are TGTGCCAGCAGTCCCCTAACAGGGGTGTACACCGGGGAGCTGTTTTTT.

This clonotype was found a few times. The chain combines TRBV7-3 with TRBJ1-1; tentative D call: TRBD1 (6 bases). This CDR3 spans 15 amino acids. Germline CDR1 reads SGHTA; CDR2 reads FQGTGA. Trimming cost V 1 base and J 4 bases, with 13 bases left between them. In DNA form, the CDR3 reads TGTGCCAGCAGCTTAAACGGGGGGGCGGGCACTGAAGCTTTCTTT. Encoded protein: CASSLNGGAGTEAFF.

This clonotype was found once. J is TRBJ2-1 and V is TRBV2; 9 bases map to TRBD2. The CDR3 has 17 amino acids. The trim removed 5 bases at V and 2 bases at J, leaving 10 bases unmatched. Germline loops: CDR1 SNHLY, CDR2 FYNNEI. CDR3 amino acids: CASSHGPSGVAYNEQFF. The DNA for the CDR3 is TGTGCCAGCAGTCATGGGCCTAGCGGGGTGGCCTACAATGAGCAGTTCTTC.

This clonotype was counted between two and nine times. The CDR3 DNA sequence: TGTGCCAGCAGTGGAAATCCCGGACTAGCCCTCGAGGGGGAGACCCAGTACTTC. Protein product: CASSGNPGLALEGETQYF. The V call is TRBV28, the J call TRBJ2-5; 8 nucleotides match TRBD2. Germline CDR1 reads MDHEN; CDR2 reads SYDVKM. This CDR3 comprises 18 residues. Trimming took 5 bases from V and 5 from J; bases not matched to a gene: 19.

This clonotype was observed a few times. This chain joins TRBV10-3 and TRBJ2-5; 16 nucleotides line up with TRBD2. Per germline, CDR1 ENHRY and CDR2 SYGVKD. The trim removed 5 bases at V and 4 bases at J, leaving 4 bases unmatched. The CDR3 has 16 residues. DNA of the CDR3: TGTGCCATCAGTCTGGGACTAGCGGGGGGGGCAGAGACCCAGTACTTC. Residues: CAISLGLAGGAETQYF.

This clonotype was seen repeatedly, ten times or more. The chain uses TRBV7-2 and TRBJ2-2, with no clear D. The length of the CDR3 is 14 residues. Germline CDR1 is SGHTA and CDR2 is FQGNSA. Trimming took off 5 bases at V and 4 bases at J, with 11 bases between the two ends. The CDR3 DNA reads TGTGCCAGCAGCATGCGCGTGTTCACCGGGGAGCTGTTTTTT. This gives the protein CASSMRVFTGELFF.

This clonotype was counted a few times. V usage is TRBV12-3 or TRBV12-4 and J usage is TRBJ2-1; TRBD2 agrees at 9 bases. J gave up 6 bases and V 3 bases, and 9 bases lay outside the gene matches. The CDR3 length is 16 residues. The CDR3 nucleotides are TGTGCCAGCAGTTTTATGGCGGGGGGGCCAGGCAATGAGCAGTTCTTC. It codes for CASSFMAGGPGNEQFF.

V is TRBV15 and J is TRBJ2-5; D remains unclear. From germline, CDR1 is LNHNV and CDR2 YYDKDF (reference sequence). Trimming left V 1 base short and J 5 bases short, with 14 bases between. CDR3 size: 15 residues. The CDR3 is CATSRAGTRIETQYF. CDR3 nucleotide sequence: TGTGCCACCAGCAGAGCAGGCACGAGGATTGAGACCCAGTACTTC. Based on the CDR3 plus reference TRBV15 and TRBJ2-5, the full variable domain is DAMVIQNPRYQVTQFGKPVTLSCSQTLNHNVMYWYQQKSSQAPKLLFHYYDKDFNNEADTPDNFQSRRPNTSFCFLDIRSPGLGDTAMYLCATSRAGTRIETQYFGPGTRLLVL.

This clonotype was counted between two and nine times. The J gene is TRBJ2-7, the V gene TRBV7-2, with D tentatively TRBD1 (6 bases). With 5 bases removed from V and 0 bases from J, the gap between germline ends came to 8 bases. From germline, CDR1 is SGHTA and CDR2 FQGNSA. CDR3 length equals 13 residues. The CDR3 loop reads CASSVQGSYEQYF. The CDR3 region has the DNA TGTGCCAGCAGCGTACAGGGCTCCTACGAGCAGTACTTC.

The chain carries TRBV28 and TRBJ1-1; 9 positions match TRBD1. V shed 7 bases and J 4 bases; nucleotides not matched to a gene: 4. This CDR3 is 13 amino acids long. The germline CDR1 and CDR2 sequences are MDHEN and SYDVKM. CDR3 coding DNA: TGTGCCAGCAACCTACAGGGGGCCACTGAAGCTTTCTTT. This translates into CASNLQGATEAFF.

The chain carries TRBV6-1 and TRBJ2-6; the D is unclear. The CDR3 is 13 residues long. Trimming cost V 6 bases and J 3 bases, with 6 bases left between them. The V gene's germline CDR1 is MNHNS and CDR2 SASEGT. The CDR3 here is CASRAYGANVLTF. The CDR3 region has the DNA TGTGCCAGCAGGGCCTATGGGGCCAACGTCCTGACTTTC.

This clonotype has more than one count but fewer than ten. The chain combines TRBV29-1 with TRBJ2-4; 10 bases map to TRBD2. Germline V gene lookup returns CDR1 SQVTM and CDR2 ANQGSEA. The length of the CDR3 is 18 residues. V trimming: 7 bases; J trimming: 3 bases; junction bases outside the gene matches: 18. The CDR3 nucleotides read TGCAGCGCCCTATCCCTGGCTAGCGGGAGAAGAGGCAAAAACATTCAGTACTTC. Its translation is CSALSLASGRRGKNIQYF. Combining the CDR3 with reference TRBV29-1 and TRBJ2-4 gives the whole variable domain SAVISQKPSRDICQRGTSLTIQCQVDSQVTMMFWYRQQPGQSLTLIATANQGSEATYESGFVIDKFPISRPNLTFSTLTVSNMSPEDSSIYLCSALSLASGRRGKNIQYFGAGTRLSVL.

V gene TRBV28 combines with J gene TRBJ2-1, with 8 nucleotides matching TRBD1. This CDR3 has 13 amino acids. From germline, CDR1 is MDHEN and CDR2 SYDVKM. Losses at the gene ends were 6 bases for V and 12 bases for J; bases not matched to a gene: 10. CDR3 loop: CASRKTGAPLQFF. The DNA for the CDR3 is TGTGCCAGCAGAAAGACAGGGGCGCCTTTGCAGTTCTTC.